This T cell receptor (beta chain) was recorded in a study of shared clonotypes between healthy human individuals. The study, taken as a whole, reports: Among four donors, approximately 4.6% of naive CD4 clonotypes were found in common. Though the depth was large, rarefaction showed that sorted-subset sequencing was incomplete. All-four-donor shared clonotypes had higher generation probabilities than non-shared clonotypes did.

The CDR3 has 11 amino acids. Per germline, CDR1 SGHDT and CDR2 YYEEEE. V dropped 4 bases and J dropped 8 bases, with 10 bases sitting between them. A note on this clone: As yet, its antigen is unknown.

CD45RO-negative, CCR7-selected cells formed the naive CD8 fraction, which excluded terminally differentiated effector memory CD45RA+ cells. Sequencing used immunoSEQ multiplex PCR; TCRdb keeps in-frame clones, though not all of them. The sample holds more than 2 million clones, around 93% seen once. This chain links TRBV5-6 with TRBJ2-7; D is uncertain. Sequenced sample: naive CD8+ T cells from PBMCs. This clonotype was obtained from a man aged 18 to 29 in good health. Some clones in this sample may be carry-over from other donors' samples. The CDR3 sequence: CASSREGQQYF. CDR3 DNA sequence: TGTGCCAGCAGCCGTGAAGGGCAGCAGTACTTC.